This TCR beta chain is drawn from a study of T cell repertoires in cytomegalovirus infection. For the study at large: Matching HLA type and CMV infection were both indicated by public TCR beta signatures.

TCRdb processed the reads anew with MiXCR; each CDR3 protein has one entry. The table shows approximately 250,000 distinct CDR3 sequences, with approximately 22% occurring only once. The count of this clonotype is one. Its antigen is as yet unknown. Study-wide points: Carriers of CMV plus the relevant HLA were identified by cumulative public TCR beta family frequency. CMV-specific HLA-C-restricted TCR beta clonotypes dominated the ex vivo response.

The trim removed 3 bases at V and 6 bases at J, leaving 7 bases unmatched. The CDR3 consists of 14 residues. CDR1 is MNHEY, CDR2 SMNVEV, per germline (reference sequence). This rearrangement joins TRBV27 to TRBJ1-2; 7 nucleotides align to TRBD1. The clonotype originates from a human donor in good health (CMV status not recorded). Some clones in this sample may be carry-over from other donors' samples. The sample consisted of CD8+ T cells from PBMCs. The CDR3: CASSFSARGDGYTF. CDR3 nucleotides: TGTGCCAGCAGTTTTTCGGCCAGGGGGGATGGCTACACCTTC.